A single T cell receptor (beta chain) is shown here with its context. What it binds is not known. Profiled with immunoSEQ multiplex PCR; TCRdb holds only in-frame clones, not every one. The sample consists of tens of thousands of clones, around 90% of them appearing once. These data are taken from a study of graft-versus-host responses after intestinal transplantation. CDR1 is MGHRA, CDR2 YSYEKL, per germline. V lost 0 bases to trimming and J lost 6 bases; unmatched junction nucleotides: 9. The CDR3 extends over 16 amino acids. The J gene is TRBJ2-7, the V gene TRBV4-1, with 9 bases that match TRBD2. The origin of this receptor is a human donor who received an intestinal transplant. The specimen comprised unstimulated CD8+ T cells sorted from spleen or lymph node cells, sampled before intestinal transplant. CDR3 coding DNA: TGCGCCAGCAGCCAAGATCAGGGACTAGCTTCCCGCGAGCAGTACTTC. Translating it yields CASSQDQGLASREQYF.